What follows are 9 T cell receptor beta chains derived from one specimen sequenced in a study of post-analysis software for immune sequencing data. Their recognized antigens are unknown. Unique molecular identifiers were built into the TCR beta cDNA libraries. TCRdb independently ran MiXCR on the PCR reads; one entry per CDR3 protein. The sample consists of 600,000 to 700,000 distinct CDR3 sequences, approximately 60% of them appearing once. Findings of the study overall: Roughly five TRBV segments were significantly more frequent in patients than in controls. TRBV5-6, TRBV5-1 and TRBV20-1 were among these segments.

The source material was blood. The receptors were gathered from a girl aged 2 to 9 with multiple sclerosis.

The J gene is TRBJ1-5, the V gene TRBV2; TRBD1 matches at 7 bases. Germline CDR1 is SNHLY and CDR2 is FYNNEI. The CDR3 totals 17 residues. With V trimmed by 3 bases and J by 7 bases, 15 bases remained unmatched. The CDR3 sequence: CASSDTGATGKRQPQHF. CDR3 nucleotides: TGTGCCAGCAGTGATACTGGTGCGACAGGGAAGAGGCAGCCCCAGCATTTT.

The rearrangement uses TRBV4-3 and TRBJ2-1, with 13 positions matching TRBD2. Germline assignment: CDR1 LGHNA and CDR2 YSLEER. This CDR3 comprises 17 residues. The V and J ends lost 1 base and 2 bases, in that order; junction bases with no gene match: 2. In DNA, the CDR3 is TGCGCCAGCAGCCAAGGGACTAGCGGGGGCCCCTACAATGAGCAGTTCTTC. It codes for CASSQGTSGGPYNEQFF.

This chain uses TRBV12-3 or TRBV12-4 with TRBJ2-1; tentatively, D is TRBD1 (6 bases). Trimming took off 3 bases at V and 7 bases at J, with 10 bases between the two ends. The CDR3 totals 13 residues. The CDR3 region has the DNA TGTGCCAGCAGTTTGGGGGCGAGAAATGAGCAGTTCTTC. Amino acid sequence: CASSLGARNEQFF.

This chain connects TRBV20-1 to TRBJ1-2; 7 bases map to TRBD1. The CDR3 is made up of 12 amino acids. Germline trimming cut 5 bases from V and 4 bases from J; bases unmatched to any gene: 4. Germline V lookup: CDR1 DFQATT, CDR2 SNEGSKA (reference sequence). CDR3 protein: CSALGQTYGYTF. In DNA, the CDR3 is TGCAGTGCTCTGGGACAGACCTATGGCTACACCTTC.

This clonotype was recorded a few times. The gene calls are TRBV5-5 and TRBJ2-3; D is perhaps TRBD2 (6 bases). Deletions cut 4 bases from V and 2 bases from J, with 20 bases between. The CDR3 contains 17 residues. Germline CDR1 SGHKS, CDR2 YYEKEE (reference sequence). The CDR3, as DNA: TGTGCCAGCAGCCCCGGGGGAGCACATCGCTCCACAGATACGCAGTATTTT. Amino acid sequence: CASSPGGAHRSTDTQYF.

The chain couples TRBV5-1 to TRBJ1-2; possibly TRBD1 for D (6 bases). The V gene lost 0 bases and the J gene lost 4 bases, with 13 bases spanning the gap. CDR1 and CDR2 from the germline V gene are SGHRS and YFSETQ. The CDR3 has 15 residues. The CDR3, as DNA: TGCGCCAGCAGCTTGGTGGCAGGGGAGGCCTATGGCTACACCTTC. It codes for CASSLVAGEAYGYTF.

The chain uses TRBV10-3 and TRBJ2-3, with 9 bases that match TRBD1. J was trimmed by 2 bases and V by 6 bases; bases with no gene match: 3. Germline V gene lookup returns CDR1 ENHRY and CDR2 SYGVKD. The CDR3 has 14 residues. DNA of the CDR3: TGTGCCATCAGAGGGGACAGGGCCACAGATACGCAGTATTTT. The encoded protein is CAIRGDRATDTQYF.

CDR3 sequence reads: CASYRGLAGEGEQFF. The CDR3 nucleotides are TGCGCCAGCTATAGGGGACTAGCGGGAGAAGGTGAGCAGTTCTTC. This chain uses TRBV5-1 with TRBJ2-1; 14 positions agree with TRBD2. The CDR3 consists of 15 residues. Germline CDR1 and CDR2: SGHRS and YFSETQ. Germline trimming cut 7 bases from V and 9 bases from J; bases unmatched to any gene: 9.

This clonotype showed up just a few times. The rearrangement joins TRBV20-1 to TRBJ2-1, with D perhaps TRBD1 (6 bases). CDR3 length equals 16 residues. The V end was cut by 2 bases, the J end by 6 bases, with 20 bases between. Per the germline V gene, CDR1 is DFQATT and CDR2 is SNEGSKA (reference sequence). CDR3 nucleotide sequence: TGCAGTGCTAGACCAACTTGGGTTGGGGGCCTCAATGAGCAGTTCTTC. Amino acid sequence: CSARPTWVGGLNEQFF.